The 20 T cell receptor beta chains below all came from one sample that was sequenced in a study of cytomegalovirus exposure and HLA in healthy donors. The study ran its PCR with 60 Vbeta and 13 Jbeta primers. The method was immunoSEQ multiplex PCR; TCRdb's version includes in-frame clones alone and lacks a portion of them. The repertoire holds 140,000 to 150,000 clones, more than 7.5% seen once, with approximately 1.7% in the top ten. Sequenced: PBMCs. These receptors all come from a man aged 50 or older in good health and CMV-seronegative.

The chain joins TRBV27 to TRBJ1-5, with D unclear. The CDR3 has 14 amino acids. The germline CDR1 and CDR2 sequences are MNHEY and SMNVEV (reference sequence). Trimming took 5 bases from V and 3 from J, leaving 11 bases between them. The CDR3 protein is CASSRGLSNQPQHF. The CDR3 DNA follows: TGTGCCAGCAGTCGAGGTCTCTCCAATCAGCCCCAGCATTTT.

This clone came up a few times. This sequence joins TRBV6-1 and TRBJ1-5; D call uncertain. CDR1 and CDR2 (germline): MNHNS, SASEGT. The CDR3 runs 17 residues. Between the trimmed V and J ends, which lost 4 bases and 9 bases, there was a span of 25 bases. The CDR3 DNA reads TGTGCCAGCAGTGGACCATCACAGACGCGCCCTTATTCGCCCCAGCATTTT. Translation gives CASSGPSQTRPYSPQHF.

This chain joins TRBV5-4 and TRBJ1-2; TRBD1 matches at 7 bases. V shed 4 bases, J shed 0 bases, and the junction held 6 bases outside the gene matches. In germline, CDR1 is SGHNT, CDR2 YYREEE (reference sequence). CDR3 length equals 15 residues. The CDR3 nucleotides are TGTGCCAGCAGCGCGAACAGGGGAGCTAACTATGGCTACACCTTC. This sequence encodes CASSANRGANYGYTF.

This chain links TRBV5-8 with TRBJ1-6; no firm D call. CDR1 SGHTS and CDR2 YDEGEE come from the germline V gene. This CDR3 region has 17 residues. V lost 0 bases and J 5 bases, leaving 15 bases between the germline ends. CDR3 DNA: TGTGCCAGCAGCTTGGCCAGGAGTTTGCGGGATAATTCACCCCTCCACTTT. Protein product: CASSLARSLRDNSPLHF.

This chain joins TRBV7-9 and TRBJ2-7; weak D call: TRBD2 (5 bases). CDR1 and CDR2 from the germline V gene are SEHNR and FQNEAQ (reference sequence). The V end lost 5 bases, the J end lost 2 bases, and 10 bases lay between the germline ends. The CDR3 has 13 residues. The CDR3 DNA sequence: TGTGCCAGCAGCCAACTCGGGGCCTACGAGCAGTACTTC. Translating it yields CASSQLGAYEQYF.

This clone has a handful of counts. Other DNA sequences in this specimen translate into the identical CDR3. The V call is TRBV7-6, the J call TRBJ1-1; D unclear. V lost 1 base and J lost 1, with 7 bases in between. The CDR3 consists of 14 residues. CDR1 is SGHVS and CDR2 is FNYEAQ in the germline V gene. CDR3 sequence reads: CASSLGRANTEAFF. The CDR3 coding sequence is TGTGCCAGCAGCTTAGGGAGGGCGAACACTGAAGCTTTCTTT. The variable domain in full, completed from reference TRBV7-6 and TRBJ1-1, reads GAGVSQSPRYKVTKRGQDVALRCDPISGHVSLYWYRQALGQGPEFLTYFNYEAQQDKSGLPNDRFSAERPEGSISTLTIQRTEQRDSAMYRCASSLGRANTEAFFGQGTRLTVV.

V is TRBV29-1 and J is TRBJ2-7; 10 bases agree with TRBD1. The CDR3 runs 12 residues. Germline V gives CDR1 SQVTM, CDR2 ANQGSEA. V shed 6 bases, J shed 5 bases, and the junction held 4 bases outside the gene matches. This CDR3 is CSVGQGYDEQYF. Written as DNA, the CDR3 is TGCAGCGTGGGACAGGGGTACGACGAGCAGTACTTC.

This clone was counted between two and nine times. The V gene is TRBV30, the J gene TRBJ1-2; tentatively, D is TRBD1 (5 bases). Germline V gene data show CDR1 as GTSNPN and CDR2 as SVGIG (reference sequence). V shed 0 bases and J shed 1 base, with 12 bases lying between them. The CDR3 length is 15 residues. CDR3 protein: CAWSVHQGFNYGYTF. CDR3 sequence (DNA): TGTGCCTGGAGTGTACATCAGGGATTTAACTATGGCTACACCTTC.

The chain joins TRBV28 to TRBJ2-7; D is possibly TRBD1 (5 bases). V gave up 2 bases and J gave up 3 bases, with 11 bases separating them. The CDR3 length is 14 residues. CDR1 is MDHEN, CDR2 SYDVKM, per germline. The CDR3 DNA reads TGTGCCAGCAGTTTAGTAGCAGGGAACTACGAGCAGTACTTC. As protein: CASSLVAGNYEQYF.

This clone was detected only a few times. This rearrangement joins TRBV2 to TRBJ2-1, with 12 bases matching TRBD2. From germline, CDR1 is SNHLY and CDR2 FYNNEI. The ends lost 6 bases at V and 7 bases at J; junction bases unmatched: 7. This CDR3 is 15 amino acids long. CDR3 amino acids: CASSRLAGGPNEQFF. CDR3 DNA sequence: TGTGCCAGCAGCCGTCTAGCGGGGGGGCCTAATGAGCAGTTCTTC.

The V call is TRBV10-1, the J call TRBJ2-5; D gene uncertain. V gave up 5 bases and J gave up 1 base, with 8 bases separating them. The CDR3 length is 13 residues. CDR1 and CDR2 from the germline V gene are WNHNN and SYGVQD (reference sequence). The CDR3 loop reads CASSRARQETQYF. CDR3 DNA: TGCGCCAGCAGTAGAGCACGCCAAGAGACCCAGTACTTC.

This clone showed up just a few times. CDR3 protein: CASRLGLAEDNEQFF. The CDR3 region has the DNA TGTGCCAGCAGACTGGGACTAGCGGAGGACAATGAGCAGTTCTTC. The rearrangement uses TRBV4-2 and TRBJ2-1; 11 bases agree with TRBD2. The CDR3 covers 15 residues. Per germline, CDR1 LGHNA and CDR2 YNFKEQ. V lost 6 bases and J lost 5; bases outside the gene matches: 6.

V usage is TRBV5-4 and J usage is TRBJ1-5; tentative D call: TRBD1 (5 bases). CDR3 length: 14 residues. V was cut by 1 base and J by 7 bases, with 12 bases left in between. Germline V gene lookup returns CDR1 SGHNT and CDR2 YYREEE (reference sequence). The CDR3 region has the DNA TGTGCCAGCAGCTTGCGGGGGTCAAGGCAGCCCCAGCATTTT. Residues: CASSLRGSRQPQHF.

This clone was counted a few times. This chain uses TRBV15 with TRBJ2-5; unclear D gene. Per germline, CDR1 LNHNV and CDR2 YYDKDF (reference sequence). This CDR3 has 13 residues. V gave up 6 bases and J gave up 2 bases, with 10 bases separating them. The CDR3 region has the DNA TGTGCCACCAGTGAGACTTATCAAGAGACCCAGTACTTC. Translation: CATSETYQETQYF.

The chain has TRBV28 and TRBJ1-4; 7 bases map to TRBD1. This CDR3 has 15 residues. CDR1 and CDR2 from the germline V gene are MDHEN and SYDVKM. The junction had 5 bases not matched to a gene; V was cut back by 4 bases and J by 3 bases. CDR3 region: CASSSGGEANEKLFF. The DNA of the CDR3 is TGTGCCAGCAGTTCAGGGGGAGAGGCTAATGAAAAACTGTTTTTT.

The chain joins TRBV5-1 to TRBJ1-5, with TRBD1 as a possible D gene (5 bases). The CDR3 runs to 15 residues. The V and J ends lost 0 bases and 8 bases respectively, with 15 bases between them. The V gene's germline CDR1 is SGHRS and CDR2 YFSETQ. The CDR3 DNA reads TGCGCCAGCAGCTTGGAGGGGCCCGGAGAGAAGCCCCAGCATTTT. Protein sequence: CASSLEGPGEKPQHF.

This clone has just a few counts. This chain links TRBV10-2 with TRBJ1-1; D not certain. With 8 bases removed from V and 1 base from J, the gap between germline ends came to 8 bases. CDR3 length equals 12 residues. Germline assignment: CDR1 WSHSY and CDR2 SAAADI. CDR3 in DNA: TGCGCCAGCGCGGAGGGGAACACTGAAGCTTTCTTT. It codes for CASAEGNTEAFF.

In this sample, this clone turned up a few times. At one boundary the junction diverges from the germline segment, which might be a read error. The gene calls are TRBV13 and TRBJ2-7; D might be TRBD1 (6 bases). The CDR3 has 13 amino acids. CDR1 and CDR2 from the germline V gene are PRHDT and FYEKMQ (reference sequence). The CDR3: CASSVDRSYAQYF. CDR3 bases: TGTGCCAGCAGCGTAGACAGGTCCTACGCGCAGTACTTC. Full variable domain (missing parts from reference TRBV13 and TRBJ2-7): AAGVIQSPRHLIKEKRETATLKCYPIPRHDTVYWYQQGPGQDPQFLISFYEKMQSDKGSIPDRFSAQQFSDYHSELNMSSLELGDSALYFCASSVDRSYAQYFGPGTRLTVT.

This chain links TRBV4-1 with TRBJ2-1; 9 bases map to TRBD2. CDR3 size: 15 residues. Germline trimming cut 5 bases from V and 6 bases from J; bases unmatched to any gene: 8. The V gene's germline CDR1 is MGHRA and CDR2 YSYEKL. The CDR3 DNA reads TGCGCCAGCAGCATACCTAGCGGGGTATCCAATGAGCAGTTCTTC. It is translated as CASSIPSGVSNEQFF.

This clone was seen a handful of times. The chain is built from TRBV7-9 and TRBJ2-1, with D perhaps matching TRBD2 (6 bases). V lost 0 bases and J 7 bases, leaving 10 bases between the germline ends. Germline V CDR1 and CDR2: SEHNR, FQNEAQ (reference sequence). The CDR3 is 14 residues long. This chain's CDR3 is CASSLAEGLNEQFF. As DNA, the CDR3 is TGTGCCAGCAGCTTAGCGGAGGGTTTGAATGAGCAGTTCTTC. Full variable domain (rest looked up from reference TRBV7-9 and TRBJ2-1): DTGVSQNPRHKITKRGQNVTFRCDPISEHNRLYWYRQTLGQGPEFLTYFQNEAQLEKSRLLSDRFSAERPKGSFSTLEIQRTEQGDSAMYLCASSLAEGLNEQFFGPGTRLTVL.